This T cell receptor (beta chain) was sequenced for a study of control samples from healthy donors and cancer patients. The repertoire was sequenced with immunoSEQ multiplex PCR; TCRdb's copy has only in-frame clones and lacks some. The table has roughly 100,000 clones, about 91% seen once. V was pared by 6 bases and J by 3 bases, with 18 bases between. This CDR3 has 15 residues. CDR1 and CDR2 from the germline V gene are MNHEY and SMNVEV (reference sequence). The receptor was isolated from a woman in her late teens or twenties in good health. The rearrangement uses TRBV27 and TRBJ2-7; a possible D gene is TRBD1 (5 bases). The sequenced material came from blood. CDR3 DNA: TGTGCCAGCAGATCTAAAACAGGAACCTACTACGAGCAGTACTTC. Protein sequence: CASRSKTGTYYEQYF.